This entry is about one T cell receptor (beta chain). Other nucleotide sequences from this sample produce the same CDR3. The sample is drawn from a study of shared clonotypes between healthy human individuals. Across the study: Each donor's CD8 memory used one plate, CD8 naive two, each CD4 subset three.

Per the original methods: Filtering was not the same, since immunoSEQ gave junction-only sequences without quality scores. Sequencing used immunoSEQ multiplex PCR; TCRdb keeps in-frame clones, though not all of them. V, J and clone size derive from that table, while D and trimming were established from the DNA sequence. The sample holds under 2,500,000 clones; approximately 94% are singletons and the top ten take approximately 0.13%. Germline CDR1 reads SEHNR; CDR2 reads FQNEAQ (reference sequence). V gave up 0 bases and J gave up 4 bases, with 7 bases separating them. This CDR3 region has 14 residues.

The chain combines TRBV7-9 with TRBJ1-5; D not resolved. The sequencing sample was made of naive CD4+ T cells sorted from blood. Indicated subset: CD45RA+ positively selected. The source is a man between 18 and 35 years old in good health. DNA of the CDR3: TGTGCCAGCAGCTTAGCAGGGTCAAATCAGCCCCAGCATTTT. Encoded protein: CASSLAGSNQPQHF.